The clone carrying this TCR beta chain came up once. Within the sample, other DNA sequences also encode this same CDR3. TCRdb's copy holds only in-frame clones and misses some; the assay was immunoSEQ multiplex PCR. The table lists about 1.1 million clones, approximately 75% of them singletons, with 0.89% in the top ten. The sample comes from a study of shared clonotypes between healthy human individuals. This CDR3 is 13 amino acids long. Per the germline V gene, CDR1 is MNHEY and CDR2 is SMNVEV (reference sequence). V lost 3 bases, J lost 1 base, and 6 bases lay in between. The chain joins TRBV27 to TRBJ1-1; TRBD1 is a possible D gene (5 bases). This receptor was taken from a man younger than 35 in good health. Some clones in this sample may be carry-over from other donors' samples. Sequenced sample: memory CD4+ T cells from PBMCs. Subset given: CD45RA-negative fraction. CDR3: CASSLQGNTEAFF. CDR3 DNA sequence: TGTGCCAGCAGTTTGCAGGGGAACACTGAAGCTTTCTTT.